The sequence of this T cell receptor (beta chain) was determined in a study of blood T cell repertoires in COVID-19. The CDR3 has 14 amino acids. With 3 bases removed from V and 5 bases from J, the gap between germline ends came to 13 bases. Looked up from germline, CDR1 is LNHDA and CDR2 is SQIVND (reference sequence). The table came from immunoSEQ multiplex PCR; TCRdb's copy has only in-frame clones and leaves some out. The table lists 280,000 or so clones, approximately 85% of them singletons, with 10% to 15% in the top ten. The chain recombines TRBV19 with TRBJ1-2; TRBD1 is a possible D gene (6 bases). The receptor comes from a human donor in a cohort sampled during active COVID-19. The sequencing sample was made of peripheral blood. The CDR3 DNA reads as TGTGCCAGTAGTATGGGGGACAAAAGTTATGGCTACACCTTC. This translates into CASSMGDKSYGYTF.